The sample holds a few counts of the clone carrying this T cell receptor (beta chain). Its antigen is not known. The authors ran a second PCR of roughly 7 to 11 cycles using a sample-barcoded 5' primer and a J-beta primer mix. MiXCR, applied by TCRdb to the 5' RACE reads, yields one record per CDR3 protein. The sample yields approximately 850,000 distinct CDR3 sequences, 55% to 70% seen once. The record originates from a study of blood T cells in healthy people across ages. Study results and limitations: Relative to aged donors, long-lived donors carried more naive CD4+ cells and displayed higher diversity.

The source of this sequence is a man aged 25-45 years in good health. The sample was blood.

The DNA of the CDR3 is TGTGCCAGCAGCGTAGGGGCGTCCTACGAGCAGTACTTC. It is translated as CASSVGASYEQYF. V is TRBV9 and J is TRBJ2-5, with D uncertain. The J call may be incorrect, as the DNA end agrees better with TRBJ2-7. The germline CDR1 and CDR2 sequences are SGDLS and YYNGEE. This CDR3 has 13 residues.